Listed below are T cell receptor beta chains from one sample, sequenced in a study of cytomegalovirus exposure and HLA in healthy donors. The method was immunoSEQ multiplex PCR; TCRdb's version includes in-frame clones alone and lacks a portion of them. The repertoire shows 20,000 to 25,000 clones; the top ten hold roughly 22%. The specimen was PBMCs. These receptors all stem from a man aged 60 to 75 in good health and CMV-seropositive. Each CDR3 is given with its conserved first and last residue. A D gene is named only where the DNA matches it firmly.

j_call d_call v_call cdr3_nt cdr3_aa
TRBJ2-7 NA TRBV29-1 TGCAGCGTCGCCGGGACTCCTTTCTTGGGGCAGTACTTC CSVAGTPFLGQYF
TRBJ2-1 NA TRBV7-6 TGTGCCAGCAGCCCCCGACAGTACAATGAGCAGTTCTTC CASSPRQYNEQFF
TRBJ2-2 NA TRBV7-9 TGTGCCAGCAGCTTGGCAGGTATCGCCGGGGAGCTGTTTTTT CASSLAGIAGELFF
TRBJ2-6 TRBD1 TRBV19 TGTGCCAGTAGAGCACAGGGGGCATGGGGGGCCAACGTCCTGACTTTC CASRAQGAWGANVLTF
TRBJ2-1 TRBD2 TRBV30 TGTGCCTGGACAGGGACTAGCGGGATGGGGAGGTTCTTC CAWTGTSGMGRFF
TRBJ1-1 NA TRBV9 TGTGCCAGCAGCCTTGGGGCGGGAAAGGGAGACACTGAAGCTTTCTTT CASSLGAGKGDTEAFF
TRBJ1-1 NA TRBV5-1 TGCGCCAGCAGCTTGGACATTGGCACTGAAGCTTTCTTT CASSLDIGTEAFF
TRBJ1-1 NA TRBV6-6 TGTGCCAGCCGTGGGGGGGTCGGCATGGGTGACACTGAAGCTTTCTTT CASRGGVGMGDTEAFF
TRBJ1-1 TRBD1 TRBV5-1 TGCGCCAGCAGCTTGCAGGGGGTCCAAATGAACACTGAAGCTTTCTTT CASSLQGVQMNTEAFF
TRBJ1-1 NA TRBV29-1 TGCAGCGTTGAAGATGGCGGGGGAACTGAAGCTTTCTTT CSVEDGGGTEAFF
TRBJ2-5 TRBD2 TRBV14 TGTGCCAGCAGCCAAGCCGCTAGCGGGAGGGGGACCCAGTACTTC CASSQAASGRGTQYF
TRBJ1-1 TRBD1 TRBV27 TGTGCCAGCAGTTTCCGGACAGGGGGCAACACTGAAGCTTTCTTT CASSFRTGGNTEAFF
TRBJ1-5 NA TRBV7-8 TGTGCCAGCACCCCTGTGGGGGGGCGCGATCAGCCCCAGCATTTT CASTPVGGRDQPQHF
TRBJ2-2 TRBD1 TRBV5-1 TGCGCCAGCAGCTTGGCGGCAGGGGGCTTTTCCGGGGAGCTGTTTTTT CASSLAAGGFSGELFF
TRBJ1-6 TRBD1 TRBV30 TGTGCCTGGATGACAGGGAGCTCCTATAATTCACCCCTCCACTTT CAWMTGSSYNSPLHF
TRBJ2-5 TRBD2 TRBV7-2 TGTGCCAGCAGCTTATCCCTCGGACTAGCTAAGAAAGAGACCCAGTACTTC CASSLSLGLAKKETQYF
TRBJ1-2 TRBD1 TRBV6-1 TGTGCCAGCAGTGAAGAGGGGGCCTATGGCTACACCTTC CASSEEGAYGYTF
TRBJ1-3 NA TRBV6-5 TGTGCCAGCAAGGTGGGGGGTCAAGGAAACACCATATATTTT CASKVGGQGNTIYF
TRBJ1-1 NA TRBV5-1 TGCGCCAGCACCAGGGAAAGGGTTGGAACTGAAGCTTTCTTT CASTRERVGTEAFF
TRBJ2-2 NA TRBV9 TGTGCCAGCAGCGTAGACGGGAACCGTAACGGGGAGCTGTTTTTT CASSVDGNRNGELFF
TRBJ2-1 NA TRBV7-2 TGTGCCAGCAGCGACGGACAGAGCTCCTACAATGAGCAGTTCTTC CASSDGQSSYNEQFF
TRBJ2-3 NA TRBV29-1 TGCAGCGTTCACGAACAGGGTAATACGCAGTATTTT CSVHEQGNTQYF
TRBJ1-1 NA TRBV5-1 TGCGCCAGCAGCTTAAAACGGGAGAACACTGAAGCTTTCTTT CASSLKRENTEAFF
TRBJ1-1 NA TRBV4-1 TGCGCCAGCAGCCAAGAGAGAGAAGCTTTCTTT CASSQEREAFF
TRBJ2-5 NA TRBV30 TGTGCCTGGAGTGCCCAAGGGACCCGCGGGGTGACCCAGTACTTC CAWSAQGTRGVTQYF
TRBJ2-3 TRBD2 TRBV7-9 TGTGCCAGCAGCCTAATGGGGAGGGGAGTGGGCACAGATACGCAGTATTTT CASSLMGRGVGTDTQYF
TRBJ1-5 NA TRBV19 TGTGCCAGTAGTCCCAAGGCAGGGGCGGGCCAGCCCCAGCATTTT CASSPKAGAGQPQHF
TRBJ1-1 TRBD1 TRBV6-1 TGTGCCAGCAGTGATAGGACAGGTTTTGAAGCTTTCTTT CASSDRTGFEAFF
TRBJ2-3 TRBD2 TRBV5-1 TGCGCCAGCAGCTTGGAGGCTAGCGGGGGCACAGATACGCAGTATTTT CASSLEASGGTDTQYF
TRBJ2-1 TRBD2 TRBV5-1 TGCGCCAGCAGCCGGACTAGCGAGGCCAATGAGCAGTTCTTC CASSRTSEANEQFF
TRBJ2-5 NA TRBV7-2 TGTGCCAGCAGCTTAGGAAGCCCCGGGGAGACCCAGTACTTC CASSLGSPGETQYF
TRBJ1-1 TRBD1 TRBV7-9 TGTGCCAGCAGCCCGGGACAGGGTACCCGAACTGAAGCTTTCTTT CASSPGQGTRTEAFF
TRBJ1-2 NA TRBV7-2 TGTGCCAGCAGCTTATCCGGGACTGGGAACTATGGCTACACCTTC CASSLSGTGNYGYTF